This entry concerns a single T cell receptor (beta chain). The data originate from a study of blood T cell repertoires in COVID-19. On the study more broadly: Sample material is recorded as cDNA or gDNA derived from T cells, B-cell-depleted T cells, or PBMCs.

V lost 2 bases and J lost 1; bases outside the gene matches: 4. The length of the CDR3 is 17 residues. Per germline, CDR1 SNHLY and CDR2 FYNNEI. Participant ages covered about 18 to 89 years across about 22 US areas. Clinical history as reported by participants underpinned cohort assignment. The repertoire was sequenced with immunoSEQ multiplex PCR; TCRdb's copy has only in-frame clones and lacks some. This table has 320,000 or so clones, roughly 85% appearing once. What was sequenced was PBMCs or T cells enriched from blood (not recorded which). V gene TRBV2 combines with J gene TRBJ1-6; 8 positions match TRBD1. This TCR was sampled from a woman in her twenties or thirties who had been exposed to COVID-19. The CDR3 nucleotides are TGTGCCAGCAGTGAAAACAGGGGGGGTTCCTATAATTCACCCCTCCACTTT. Its translation: CASSENRGGSYNSPLHF.